This T cell receptor (beta chain) originates from a study of T-cell reconstitution after alpha-beta-depleted transplantation in children (dated by TCRdb to about 2016). With regard to the full study: The study quantitatively tracked T-cell immune reconstitution after TCRalphabeta/CD19-depleted allogeneic hematopoietic cell transplantation in children using TCR repertoire profiling. Study-wide conclusions, independent of this receptor: The frequencies of hyperexpanded clones fell over the following months, and after one year, T-cell counts and TCRbeta diversity were mostly attributed to newly produced T cells. About two months after transplant, the apparently early recovery of alphabetaT-cell counts reportedly depended on just several hundred clones that had expanded rapidly and came from non-depleted graft cells. In some patients, the high TCRbeta diversity seen at day 60 was put down to recipient T cells and intrathymic progenitors that had survived conditioning.

The library was produced with PCR. TCRdb records Illumina HiSeq 2500 as the sequencer. Molecular barcoding was employed in the preparation of TCR libraries, with unique molecular identifiers being used to normalize TCRbeta repertoire quantification. TCRdb cleaned the public reads at Q25 with fastp, built clones with MiXCR and kept in-frame beta chains. Every distinct CDR3 protein forms one entry, paired with its most common genes and DNA. The table for this sample lists hundreds of thousands of distinct CDR3 sequences; around 13% of them were counted only once. The ten largest clonotypes hold over 2% of the sample. This clonotype was picked up many times. Its antigen is currently not known. No base qualities exist here, and no much larger clone lies one base off it. The label giving this sample's treatment or condition can be read as: allogeneic hematopoietic cell transplantation with graft depleted of TCRalphabeta T cells and CD19 B cells. TCRalphabeta/CD19-depleted allogeneic hematopoietic cell grafts were given to the transplant recipients, all of whom were children.

The CDR3 holds 12 amino acids from the cysteine to the phenylalanine. The kept DNA is CDR3 alone, 36 bases in frame from the first base. The V end loses 7 bases and the J end loses 2 bases, and a stretch of 9 bases separates them. The germline V gene supplies CDR1 SQVTM and CDR2 ANQGSEA. The origin of this receptor is a male patient between 5 and 17 years old who had a stem cell transplant for acute myeloid leukemia, so the T cells may come from the graft donor. The source was PBMCs, mostly from graft donor cells, collected 360 days after TCRalphabeta/CD19-depleted stem cell transplant. The rearranged segments are TRBV29-1 and TRBJ1-3; matching of 5 bases hints at TRBD1 as the D gene. The CDR3 in this case is CSASGAGNTIYF. The DNA reads TGCAGCGCATCGGGGGCTGGAAACACCATATATTTT.